These 2 T cell receptor beta chains share one sample of origin, sequenced in a study of beta chain features in type 1 diabetes. Notes on the study in general: Moderately but significantly shorter TCRB CDR3s were found in Type 1 diabetes patients in all four CD4+ subsets.

cDNA synthesis used the whole RNA isolate, giving expressed TCRB sequences. Some clones are missing from TCRdb's copy, which holds only in-frame ones; the method was immunoSEQ multiplex PCR. The sample contains 150,000 to 180,000 clones, 10% of which appear only once. No antigen has been assigned to these receptors. What was sequenced was central memory CD4+ T cells from blood. These TCRs come from a man aged 30-40 years with type 1 diabetes.

The rearrangement joins TRBV28 to TRBJ1-5; the D gene is possibly TRBD1 (5 bases). CDR3 length: 18 amino acids. V lost 6 bases, J lost 2 bases, and 23 bases lay in between. Germline V gene data show CDR1 as MDHEN and CDR2 as SYDVKM. This chain's CDR3 is CASRWSGSGGVGNQPQHF. Written as DNA, the CDR3 is TGTGCCAGCAGGTGGTCAGGGTCTGGCGGAGTGGGCAATCAGCCCCAGCATTTT. Drawing the rest from reference TRBV28 and TRBJ1-5, the complete variable domain is DVKVTQSSRYLVKRTGEKVFLECVQDMDHENMFWYRQDPGLGLRLIYFSYDVKMKEKGDIPEGYSVSREKKERFSLILESASTNQTSMYLCASRWSGSGGVGNQPQHFGDGTRLSIL.

The chain carries TRBV2 and TRBJ2-5; perhaps TRBD2 as D (7 bases). Between the trimmed V and J ends, which lost 10 bases and 3 bases, there was a span of 21 bases. Germline V CDR1 and CDR2: SNHLY, FYNNEI. The CDR3 spans 15 residues. CDR3 in amino acids: CANSPGGRGEETQYF. The CDR3 region has the DNA TGTGCCAACTCCCCGGGAGGCAGGGGTGAAGAGACCCAGTACTTC.